The 5 T cell receptor beta chains listed next were all sequenced from one sample in a study of cytomegalovirus exposure and HLA in healthy donors (dated by TCRdb to about 2017). The method behind the library was the immunoSEQ multiplex PCR assay. TCRdb carries this immuneACCESS record with in-frame sequences only. Its versions omit some clonotypes, under half of them owing to an unresolved V gene in the studies checked, with the rest unexplained. A total of 300,000 or so clones appear in this sample, around 90% of them only once. The biggest ten clones account for approximately 0.95% of the sample. The sample taken for sequencing was PBMCs. The receptors were gathered from a young man in good health and CMV-seronegative.

This clone has just one count. The gene calls are TRBV6-5 and TRBJ2-5, with 7 bases matching TRBD1. With 2 bases clipped from V and 5 bases from J, the junction kept 5 bases outside the gene matches. Looked up from germline, CDR1 is MNHEY and CDR2 is SVGAGI. The CDR3 contains 14 residues. CDR3 in amino acids: CASSYPGQWETQYF. CDR3 in DNA: TGTGCCAGCAGTTACCCGGGACAGTGGGAGACCCAGTACTTC.

In its sample, this clone was seen once. This chain joins TRBV21-1 and TRBJ1-2; the table's D call, TRBD1, was not checked against the DNA. TRBV21-1 is described as a pseudogene. The CDR3 is made up of 13 amino acids. CDR3 nucleotides: TGTGCCAGCAGCCTCCCCCGCAGGGTTGGCTACACCTTC. Protein sequence: CASSLPRRVGYTF.

This clone was observed a few times. This sequence joins TRBV29-1 and TRBJ1-5, with D possibly being TRBD1 (5 bases). The V and J ends lost 5 bases and 2 bases respectively, with 10 bases between them. Germline assignment: CDR1 SQVTM and CDR2 ANQGSEA. The CDR3 spans 13 residues. The CDR3 nucleotides are TGCAGCGTTAAGGTGACAGGCAATCAGCCCCAGCATTTT. Translated: CSVKVTGNQPQHF.

The chain has TRBV9 and TRBJ1-2; D is unclear. This CDR3 spans 12 amino acids. The germline CDR1 and CDR2 sequences are SGDLS and YYNGEE. The V gene lost 3 bases and the J gene lost 8 bases, with 11 bases spanning the gap. Written as DNA, the CDR3 is TGTGCCAGCAGCGCCCGCTCGAGAGGCTACACCTTC. Its translation is CASSARSRGYTF.

This chain links TRBV27 with TRBJ2-1, with TRBD1 matching over 8 bases. Unmatched junction bases numbered 7, after V lost 6 bases and J lost 6 bases. This CDR3 is 14 amino acids long. The germline V gene has CDR1 MNHEY and CDR2 SMNVEV (reference sequence). CDR3 sequence (DNA): TGTGCCAGCAGCACAGGGGGGTTAGGCAATGAGCAGTTCTTC. Residues: CASSTGGLGNEQFF.